The T cell receptor (beta chain) described here comes from a study of blood T cell repertoires in COVID-19. Study at large: Nucleic acid was either cDNA or gDNA, and it came from T cells, B-cell-depleted T cells, or PBMCs.

The repertoire was sequenced with immunoSEQ multiplex PCR; TCRdb's copy has only in-frame clones and lacks some. The sample includes 270,000 or so clones, about 90% of them seen just once. V dropped 6 bases and J dropped 4; count of bases not matched to a gene: 9. The CDR3 has 15 amino acids. Germline CDR1 MNHEY, CDR2 SMNVEV (reference sequence). The receptor was isolated from a woman between 25 and 40 years old with COVID-19, enrolled during active disease. Sequenced material: peripheral blood. The rearrangement joins TRBV27 to TRBJ2-1; 7 positions agree with TRBD2. CDR3 in amino acids: CASRLTGGTYNEQFF. CDR3 DNA sequence: TGTGCCAGCAGGTTAACCGGGGGGACTTACAATGAGCAGTTCTTC.